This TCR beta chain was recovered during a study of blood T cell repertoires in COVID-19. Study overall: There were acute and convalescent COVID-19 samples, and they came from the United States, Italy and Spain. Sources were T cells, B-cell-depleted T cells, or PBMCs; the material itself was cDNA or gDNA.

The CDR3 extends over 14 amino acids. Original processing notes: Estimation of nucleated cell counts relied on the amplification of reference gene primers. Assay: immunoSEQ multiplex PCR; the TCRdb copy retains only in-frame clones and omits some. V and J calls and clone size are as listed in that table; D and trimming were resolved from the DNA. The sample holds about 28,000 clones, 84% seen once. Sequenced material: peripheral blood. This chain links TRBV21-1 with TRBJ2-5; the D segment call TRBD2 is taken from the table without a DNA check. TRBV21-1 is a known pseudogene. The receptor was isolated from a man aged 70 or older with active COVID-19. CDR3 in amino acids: CASSPPGDQETQYF. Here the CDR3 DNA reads TGTGCCAGCAGCCCTCCCGGGGATCAAGAGACCCAGTACTTC.